This T cell receptor beta chain was identified in a study of OX40 agonist ivuxolimab in advanced cancers. Overall study context: The study treated patients with ivuxolimab, an agonistic anti-OX40 (CD134) antibody. Three patients showed partial responses: one hepatocellular carcinoma and two cutaneous melanoma cases. Study conclusions and caveats: The antigens recognized by the expanded peripheral T cells, that is their antigen specificity, were not determined.

This clone was observed a few times. The antigen is undetermined. The protocol was immunoSEQ multiplex PCR, while the TCRdb copy is restricted to in-frame clones and leaves out a portion. Found here are 65,000 to 95,000 clones, about four fifths of them singletons; the top ten hold around 0.49%. Trimming removed 6 bases at V and 1 base at J, with 12 bases between. CDR1 is SNHLY, CDR2 FYNNEI, per germline. There are 14 residues in the CDR3. This sequence was found in an adult with an advanced solid tumor such as melanoma, head and neck, liver or kidney cancer. The J gene is TRBJ1-1, the V gene TRBV2; a weak D match, TRBD1 (5 bases). This material consisted of CD4+ or CD8+ T cells sorted from blood, taken in a trial of the OX40 agonist ivuxolimab. The CDR3 bases are TGTGCCAGCAGGGGGGATGCAGGGAACACTGAAGCTTTCTTT. Translation: CASRGDAGNTEAFF.